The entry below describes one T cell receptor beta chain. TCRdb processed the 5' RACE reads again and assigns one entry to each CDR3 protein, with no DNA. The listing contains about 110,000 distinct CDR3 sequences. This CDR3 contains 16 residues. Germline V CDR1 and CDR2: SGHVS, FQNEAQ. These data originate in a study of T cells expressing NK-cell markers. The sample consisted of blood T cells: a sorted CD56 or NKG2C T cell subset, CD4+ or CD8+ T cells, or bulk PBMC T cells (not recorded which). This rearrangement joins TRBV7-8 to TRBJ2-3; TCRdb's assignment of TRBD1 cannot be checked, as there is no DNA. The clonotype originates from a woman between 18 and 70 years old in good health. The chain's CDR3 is CASSLARGGVQDTQYF. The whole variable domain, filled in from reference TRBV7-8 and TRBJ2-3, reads GAGVSQSPRYKVAKRGQDVALRCDPISGHVSLFWYQQALGQGPEFLTYFQNEAQLDKSGLPSDRFFAERPEGSVSTLKIQRTQQEDSAVYLCASSLARGGVQDTQYFGPGTRLTVL.